This T cell receptor (beta chain) was sequenced in a study of beta chain features in type 1 diabetes. Regarding the study as a whole: All four CD4+ subsets from Type 1 diabetes patients carried moderately but significantly shorter TCRB CDR3s. The question of HLA type influencing TCRB rearrangement was one that remained unresolved here.

Since all of the isolated RNA was reverse transcribed, expressed TCRB transcripts were what got sequenced. Libraries were prepared by immunoSEQ multiplex PCR; TCRdb keeps only in-frame clonotypes and omits some of them. Of hundreds of thousands of clones listed, over 10% are singletons. To note about this clone: Its antigen is not identified.

Trimming cost V 8 bases and J 7 bases, with 17 bases left between them. This CDR3 spans 14 amino acids. Germline CDR1 reads SSHAT; CDR2 reads FNYEAQ (reference sequence). The specimen sequenced was naive CD4+ T cells from blood. The gene calls are TRBV7-7 and TRBJ1-4; possibly TRBD1 for D (6 bases). The origin of this receptor is a man between 18 and 29 years old with type 1 diabetes. CDR3 region: CASGRGGTAEKLFF. CDR3 bases: TGTGCCAGCGGCCGAGGGGGTACGGCTGAAAAACTGTTTTTT.